These 30 T cell receptor beta chains came from one sample sequenced in a study of cytomegalovirus exposure and HLA in healthy donors. The PCR was carried out with 60 Vbeta primers and 13 Jbeta primers. Profiled with immunoSEQ multiplex PCR; TCRdb holds only in-frame clones, not every one. This sample has 85,000 to 100,000 clones, with approximately 64% found just once. Sample: PBMCs. The receptor set was obtained from a man aged 55-75 years in good health and CMV-seronegative.

This clone was counted a few times. The chain couples TRBV30 to TRBJ2-2; 10 bases line up with TRBD2. This CDR3 spans 14 amino acids. The germline CDR1 and CDR2 sequences are GTSNPN and SVGIG (reference sequence). J was trimmed by 5 bases and V by 7 bases; bases with no gene match: 7. DNA for the CDR3: TGTGCCTCCCCCCCTAGCGGGAGAACCGGGGAGCTGTTTTTT. This sequence encodes CASPPSGRTGELFF.

The CDR3 loop is CASSRGGAENIQYF. CDR3 coding DNA: TGTGCCAGCAGCAGGGGGGGGGCGGAAAACATTCAGTACTTC. This chain connects TRBV7-2 to TRBJ2-4; a possible D gene is TRBD2 (7 bases). Germline CDR1 and CDR2: SGHTA and FQGNSA. This CDR3 is built from 14 residues. Trimming removed 5 bases at V and 5 bases at J, with 13 bases between.

The chain recombines TRBV10-1 with TRBJ2-1; D is undetermined. CDR3 length: 16 amino acids. V shed 0 bases and J shed 2 bases, with 11 bases lying between them. The germline V gene has CDR1 WNHNN and CDR2 SYGVQD (reference sequence). This chain's CDR3 is CASSESFSRPYNEQFF. In nucleotides, the CDR3 is TGCGCCAGCAGTGAGTCGTTTAGCCGGCCCTACAATGAGCAGTTCTTC.

The chain has TRBV7-2 and TRBJ1-2, with 9 bases aligning to TRBD1. The germline V gene has CDR1 SGHTA and CDR2 FQGNSA. The CDR3 length is 14 residues. V was pared by 2 bases and J by 8 bases, with 6 bases of the junction left unmatched. In DNA, the CDR3 is TGTGCCAGCAGCTTAACAGGGGGCCCCTTCGGCTACACCTTC. Protein product: CASSLTGGPFGYTF.

The chain couples TRBV11-3 to TRBJ1-1, with TRBD1 identical over 7 bases. The CDR3 contains 16 residues. Germline V lookup: CDR1 SGHNT, CDR2 YENEEA. V was clipped by 11 bases and J by 4 bases; unmatched bases: 19. The CDR3 DNA sequence: TGTGCCCGCACTACGGGCAACAGGGGTCTGAGCACTGAAGCTTTCTTT. It specifies CARTTGNRGLSTEAFF. Full variable domain (remainder filled in from reference TRBV11-3 and TRBJ1-1): EAGVVQSPRYKIIEKKQPVAFWCNPISGHNTLYWYLQNLGQGPELLIRYENEEAVDDSQLPKDRFSAERLKGVDSTLKIQPAELGDSAVYLCARTTGNRGLSTEAFFGQGTRLTVV.

This clone was counted between two and nine times. V and J are TRBV11-2 and TRBJ2-7, with 7 positions matching TRBD1. Germline loops: CDR1 SGHAT, CDR2 FQNNGV. This CDR3 is built from 15 residues. Germline trimming cut 6 bases from V and 3 bases from J; bases unmatched to any gene: 11. CDR3 coding DNA: TGTGCCAGCAGTTCAATTAGACAGGGCCTCTACGAGCAGTACTTC. It is translated as CASSSIRQGLYEQYF.

CDR3 DNA: TGTGCCAGCAGCGTAGAACCGGTGCGCTCTGGAAACACCATATATTTT. Amino acid sequence: CASSVEPVRSGNTIYF. The chain uses TRBV9 and TRBJ1-3; D gene uncertain. V lost 0 bases to trimming and J lost 0 bases, with 10 bases between them. The CDR3 totals 16 residues. The germline gives CDR1 SGDLS, CDR2 YYNGEE.

This clone was counted between two and nine times. This rearrangement joins TRBV5-4 to TRBJ2-1; D may be TRBD2 (5 bases). The V and J ends lost 3 bases and 8 bases respectively, with 12 bases between them. The CDR3 contains 13 residues. CDR1 and CDR2 from the germline V gene are SGHNT and YYREEE (reference sequence). The CDR3 bases are TGTGCCAGCAGCTCCGACTCGAGGGATGAGCAGTTCTTC. Translation gives CASSSDSRDEQFF.

This clone was seen a few times. The V gene is TRBV27, the J gene TRBJ1-5; a weak D match, TRBD1 (6 bases). CDR3 size: 15 residues. Germline CDR1 is MNHEY and CDR2 is SMNVEV (reference sequence). Trimming pared 5 bases from V and 4 bases from J, leaving 15 bases between. The CDR3 loop reads CASSPRTATNQPQHF. The CDR3, as DNA: TGTGCCAGCAGTCCCCGGACAGCTACTAATCAGCCCCAGCATTTT.

In its sample, this clone was seen a few times. The chain uses TRBV6-4 and TRBJ1-1; weak D call: TRBD1 (5 bases). The CDR3 is made up of 14 amino acids. Trimming shortened V by 0 bases and J by 4 bases, and 9 bases separated the two germline ends. From germline, CDR1 is MRHNA and CDR2 SNTAGT. DNA for the CDR3: TGTGCCAGCAGTGACTCGGATAGGGGCACTGAAGCTTTCTTT. This encodes CASSDSDRGTEAFF.

The rearrangement links TRBV9 to TRBJ2-5; D perhaps matches TRBD2 (6 bases). CDR3 size: 13 residues. Germline CDR1 SGDLS, CDR2 YYNGEE. The V gene lost 0 bases and the J gene lost 4 bases, with 7 bases spanning the gap. Here the CDR3 reads CASSVAEGETQYF. In DNA, the CDR3 is TGTGCCAGCAGCGTAGCGGAGGGAGAGACCCAGTACTTC.

The V and J genes are TRBV30 and TRBJ2-7, with 13 nucleotides matching TRBD2. J lost 0 bases, V lost 2 bases, and 4 bases had no gene match. Germline CDR1 reads GTSNPN; CDR2 reads SVGIG (reference sequence). The CDR3 totals 16 residues. The CDR3 region is CAWSRTSGSSSYEQYF. DNA for the CDR3: TGTGCCTGGAGTCGGACTAGCGGGAGTAGCTCCTACGAGCAGTACTTC. The whole variable domain, filled in from reference TRBV30 and TRBJ2-7, reads SQTIHQWPATLVQPVGSPLSLECTVEGTSNPNLYWYRQAAGRGLQLLFYSVGIGQISSEVPQNLSASRPQDRQFILSSKKLLLSDSGFYLCAWSRTSGSSSYEQYFGPGTRLTVT.

V gene TRBV7-2 combines with J gene TRBJ2-3, with D hard to call. The ends were cut back, 5 bases at V and 4 bases at J, with 10 bases in the middle. Germline loops: CDR1 SGHTA, CDR2 FQGNSA. CDR3 size: 13 residues. CDR3 DNA sequence: TGTGCCAGCAGCCCAATGCGTTCAGATACGCAGTATTTT. Protein product: CASSPMRSDTQYF.

This clone was found a few times. The chain uses TRBV6-1 and TRBJ2-7; 11 bases fit TRBD2. With V trimmed by 5 bases and J by 1 base, 4 bases remained unmatched. Germline CDR1 and CDR2: MNHNS and SASEGT. The CDR3 is made up of 15 amino acids. The CDR3: CASSLLAGVSYEQYF. CDR3 in DNA: TGTGCCAGCAGTTTACTAGCGGGAGTATCCTACGAGCAGTACTTC.

The V call is TRBV7-6, the J call TRBJ2-5; D gene uncertain. The V end lost 2 bases, the J end lost 0 bases, and 19 bases lay between the germline ends. CDR1 is SGHVS and CDR2 is FNYEAQ in the germline V gene. The CDR3 runs 18 residues. The DNA of the CDR3 is TGTGCCAGCAGCTTAAGTTTCCCGTCCTCACGGTACCAAGAGACCCAGTACTTC. Its protein product is CASSLSFPSSRYQETQYF.

This clone was recorded only once. The rearrangement links TRBV30 to TRBJ2-7; TRBD2 matches 9 bases. The junction had 8 bases not matched to a gene; V was cut back by 2 bases and J by 6 bases. The CDR3 length is 14 residues. CDR1 GTSNPN and CDR2 SVGIG come from the germline V gene (reference sequence). CDR3 residues: CAWSSWLAGLEQYF. The CDR3 DNA reads TGTGCCTGGAGTTCGTGGCTAGCGGGACTCGAGCAGTACTTC.

The chain carries TRBV19 and TRBJ1-3; the D is unclear. The CDR3 has 13 residues. CDR1 is LNHDA, CDR2 SQIVND, per germline (reference sequence). Deletions cut 5 bases from V and 0 bases from J, with 5 bases between. The CDR3 loop reads CASSLLSGNTIYF. The CDR3 DNA reads TGTGCCAGTAGTCTTCTCTCTGGAAACACCATATATTTT. Drawing the rest from reference TRBV19 and TRBJ1-3, the complete variable domain is DGGITQSPKYLFRKEGQNVTLSCEQNLNHDAMYWYRQDPGQGLRLIYYSQIVNDFQKGDIAEGYSVSREKKESFPLTVTSAQKNPTAFYLCASSLLSGNTIYFGEGSWLTVV.

This chain connects TRBV7-2 to TRBJ1-5; the D gene is possibly TRBD1 (5 bases). CDR3 length: 13 amino acids. From germline, CDR1 is SGHTA and CDR2 FQGNSA. The V and J ends lost 7 bases and 4 bases respectively, with 11 bases between them. CDR3 coding DNA: TGTGCCAGCACCTCAGACAGAAATCAGCCCCAGCATTTT. This sequence encodes CASTSDRNQPQHF.

The chain joins TRBV28 to TRBJ1-1; a possible D gene is TRBD1 (6 bases). CDR1 is MDHEN and CDR2 is SYDVKM in the germline V gene. This CDR3 comprises 14 residues. V was clipped by 1 base and J by 8 bases, with 14 bases between them. This chain's CDR3 is CASSLFVRGSEAFF. DNA of the CDR3: TGTGCCAGCAGTTTATTTGTCAGGGGATCCGAAGCTTTCTTT.

This chain connects TRBV5-1 to TRBJ2-1, with D possibly TRBD2 on 6 matching bases. Germline CDR1 reads SGHRS; CDR2 reads YFSETQ. Between the trimmed V and J ends, which lost 0 bases and 7 bases, there was a span of 11 bases. The CDR3 has 14 residues. DNA for the CDR3: TGCGCCAGCAGCTTGGGGCAGGCGGGGAATGAGCAGTTCTTC. This sequence encodes CASSLGQAGNEQFF.

Here the CDR3 DNA reads TGTGCCAGCAGTCGTAGGACTAGCGGGGGGGCCACAGATACGCAGTATTTT. This translates into CASSRRTSGGATDTQYF. This chain uses TRBV11-3 with TRBJ2-3, with 15 bases that match TRBD2. Unmatched junction bases numbered 6, after V lost 6 bases and J lost 2 bases. This CDR3 region has 17 residues. Germline-derived CDR1 and CDR2 are SGHNT and YENEEA.

Comment on this clone: Other DNA sequences from this sample encode an identical CDR3 as well. V and J are TRBV2 and TRBJ2-1; TRBD2 aligns across 8 bases. V lost 1 base to trimming and J lost 6 bases; unmatched junction nucleotides: 8. The CDR3 sequence is 16 residues long. Germline V gene data show CDR1 as SNHLY and CDR2 as FYNNEI. CDR3 amino acids: CASSEGGLAGLNEQFF. The DNA for the CDR3 is TGTGCCAGCAGTGAAGGAGGGCTAGCGGGCCTCAATGAGCAGTTCTTC.

This rearrangement joins TRBV15 to TRBJ1-1, with D possibly TRBD1 on 6 matching bases. Trimming left V 8 bases short and J 0 bases short, with 13 bases between. Per the germline V gene, CDR1 is LNHNV and CDR2 is YYDKDF (reference sequence). This CDR3 contains 14 residues. The CDR3 here is CATESGVVNTEAFF. The CDR3 DNA is TGTGCCACCGAATCAGGGGTGGTGAACACTGAAGCTTTCTTT.

The chain links TRBV7-9 to TRBJ2-7, with no clear D. This CDR3 is 14 amino acids long. The ends were cut back, 5 bases at V and 2 bases at J, with 13 bases in the middle. CDR1 is SEHNR and CDR2 is FQNEAQ in the germline V gene (reference sequence). CDR3 residues: CASSKVGVPYEQYF. The CDR3 coding sequence is TGTGCCAGCAGCAAAGTAGGAGTCCCCTACGAGCAGTACTTC.

The rearrangement uses TRBV5-1 and TRBJ2-7; 8 bases line up with TRBD2. With V trimmed by 4 bases and J by 7 bases, 10 bases remained unmatched. Germline loops: CDR1 SGHRS, CDR2 YFSETQ. The CDR3 sequence is 14 residues long. The chain's CDR3 is CASSTLAEPTEQYF. DNA for the CDR3: TGCGCCAGCAGCACACTAGCGGAACCTACGGAGCAGTACTTC.

The chain couples TRBV18 to TRBJ2-2; D might be TRBD1 (6 bases). V lost 4 bases to trimming and J lost 4 bases, with 10 bases between them. Germline V gene data show CDR1 as KGHSH and CDR2 as LQKENI. The CDR3 is 14 amino acids. As DNA, the CDR3 is TGTGCCAGCTCACTACAGGGCGCCACCGGGGAGCTGTTTTTT. Translated: CASSLQGATGELFF.

The chain joins TRBV2 to TRBJ2-1; D is uncertain. With 9 bases removed from V and 10 bases from J, the gap between germline ends came to 19 bases. This CDR3 contains 13 residues. Germline CDR1 reads SNHLY; CDR2 reads FYNNEI. CDR3: CASHTDIVGEQFF. The CDR3 DNA follows: TGTGCCAGTCACACAGACATCGTTGGCGAGCAGTTCTTC.

Details on this clone: Other DNA sequences of this sample code for an identical CDR3. The rearrangement uses TRBV27 and TRBJ1-4; D remains ambiguous. The germline V and J ends were trimmed by 0 bases and 5 bases, with 13 bases remaining between them. This CDR3 has 16 amino acids. Per the germline V gene, CDR1 is MNHEY and CDR2 is SMNVEV (reference sequence). The CDR3 sequence: CASSLSQTPRNEKLFF. The CDR3 DNA sequence: TGTGCCAGCAGTTTATCGCAAACTCCCCGGAATGAAAAACTGTTTTTT.

This rearrangement joins TRBV5-1 to TRBJ2-7; D is unresolved. The CDR3 runs to 13 residues. Germline V gene lookup returns CDR1 SGHRS and CDR2 YFSETQ. V was cut by 0 bases and J by 2 bases, with 6 bases left in between. The CDR3 bases are TGCGCCAGCAGCTTGGACACCCCCTACGAGCAGTACTTC. This sequence encodes CASSLDTPYEQYF.

The V gene is TRBV10-3, the J gene TRBJ1-2; D is undetermined. The length of the CDR3 is 14 residues. Germline CDR1 and CDR2: ENHRY and SYGVKD. V was clipped by 0 bases and J by 4 bases, with 9 bases between them. This CDR3 is CAISESTASYGYTF. The CDR3 nucleotides are TGTGCCATCAGTGAGTCGACTGCGAGCTATGGCTACACCTTC.